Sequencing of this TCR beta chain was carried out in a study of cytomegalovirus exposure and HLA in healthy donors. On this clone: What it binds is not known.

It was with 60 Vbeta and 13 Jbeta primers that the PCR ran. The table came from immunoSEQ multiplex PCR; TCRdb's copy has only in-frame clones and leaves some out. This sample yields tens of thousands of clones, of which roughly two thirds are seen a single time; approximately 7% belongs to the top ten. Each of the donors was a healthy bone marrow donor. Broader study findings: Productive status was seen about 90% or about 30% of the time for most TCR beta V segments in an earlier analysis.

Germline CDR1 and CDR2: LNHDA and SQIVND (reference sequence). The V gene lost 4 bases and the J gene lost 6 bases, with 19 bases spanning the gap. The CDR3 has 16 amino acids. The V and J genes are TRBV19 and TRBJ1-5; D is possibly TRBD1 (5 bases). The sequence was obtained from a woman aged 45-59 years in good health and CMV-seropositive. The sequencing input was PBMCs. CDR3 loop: CASSTTSTAWGQPQHF. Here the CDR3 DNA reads TGTGCCAGTAGTACGACTTCGACAGCGTGGGGTCAGCCCCAGCATTTT.